This paragraph reports one T cell receptor (beta chain). This specimen comes from a study of blood T cell repertoires in COVID-19. Study at large: The study drew acute and convalescent COVID-19 samples from the United States, Italy and Spain. Sources were T cells, B-cell-depleted T cells, or PBMCs; the material itself was cDNA or gDNA.

J was trimmed by 5 bases and V by 4 bases; bases with no gene match: 7. The CDR3 is 15 residues long. Germline V CDR1 and CDR2: MNHEY, SVGAGI. Original analysis: Amplified reference gene primers provided the basis for estimating nucleated cell counts. Generated by immunoSEQ multiplex PCR, the TCRdb table keeps only in-frame clones and is missing some. That table is the source of V, J and clone size, and D and trimming were worked out from the DNA. This sample has more than 85,000 clones, with roughly 92% found just once. This receptor was identified in a man aged 65 to 85 with acute or convalescent COVID-19. The genes are TRBV6-5 and TRBJ2-1, with 8 bases lining up with TRBD1. The sequencing input was peripheral blood. Written as DNA, the CDR3 is TGTGCCAGCAGTTTACAGGGGGGCTCAAACAATGAGCAGTTCTTC. This gives the protein CASSLQGGSNNEQFF.